One and the same sample provided the 19 T cell receptor beta chains below, sequenced in a study of blood T cell repertoires in COVID-19. The assay was immunoSEQ multiplex PCR, and TCRdb's table has in-frame clones only and misses some. This sample has under 300,000 clones; approximately 79% occur once, and the top ten carry 3% to 4%. What was sequenced was peripheral blood. The source is a woman aged 40 to 49 with active or convalescent COVID-19.

The J gene is TRBJ1-1, the V gene TRBV29-1; D gene ambiguous. The ends were cut back, 8 bases at V and 1 base at J, with 8 bases in the middle. Germline V gives CDR1 SQVTM, CDR2 ANQGSEA. CDR3 length equals 11 residues. Here the CDR3 reads CSMMRNTEAFF. CDR3 bases: TGCAGCATGATGAGGAACACTGAAGCTTTCTTT.

This chain uses TRBV5-1 with TRBJ2-3, with a possible D match to TRBD2 (6 bases). Trimming cost V 6 bases and J 0 bases, with 11 bases left between them. Germline V CDR1 and CDR2: SGHRS, YFSETQ. The CDR3 extends over 14 amino acids. CDR3 coding DNA: TGCGCCAGCACCTCAGGAGGGAGCACAGATACGCAGTATTTT. Amino acid sequence: CASTSGGSTDTQYF.

This chain links TRBV19 with TRBJ1-2, with D perhaps matching TRBD1 (6 bases). V was pared by 1 base and J by 6 bases, with 12 bases between. Germline V CDR1 and CDR2: LNHDA, SQIVND (reference sequence). The CDR3 consists of 14 residues. CDR3 residues: CASSIVLGADGYTF. The DNA of the CDR3 is TGTGCCAGTAGTATAGTTCTGGGGGCGGATGGCTACACCTTC.

The CDR3 here is CASRLGQGGHNEQFF. CDR3 nucleotides: TGCGCCAGCAGGCTGGGACAGGGAGGCCACAATGAGCAGTTCTTC. The rearrangement uses TRBV5-1 and TRBJ2-1, with 9 positions matching TRBD1. The V gene's germline CDR1 is SGHRS and CDR2 YFSETQ. V lost 5 bases and J lost 5; bases outside the gene matches: 8. This CDR3 spans 15 amino acids.

V usage is TRBV5-4 and J usage is TRBJ1-4; 7 nucleotides line up with TRBD1. Germline V CDR1 and CDR2: SGHNT, YYREEE (reference sequence). Unmatched junction bases numbered 5, after V lost 0 bases and J lost 3 bases. The CDR3 is 16 amino acids. This CDR3 is CASSLGGGASNEKLFF. CDR3 coding DNA: TGTGCCAGCAGCTTGGGAGGGGGCGCGTCTAATGAAAAACTGTTTTTT.

The chain has TRBV12-3 or TRBV12-4 and TRBJ1-2; weak D call: TRBD1 (5 bases). The CDR3 has 13 amino acids. V was cut by 7 bases and J by 4 bases, with 13 bases left in between. As DNA, the CDR3 is TGTGCCAGCATAGCAGGGAACGGCTATGGCTACACCTTC. This translates into CASIAGNGYGYTF.

The rearrangement uses TRBV28 and TRBJ1-6; D might be TRBD1 (6 bases). The CDR3 is made up of 18 amino acids. CDR1 is MDHEN and CDR2 is SYDVKM in the germline V gene. V lost 5 bases and J lost 0, with 17 bases in between. The CDR3 DNA sequence: TGTGCCAGCAGTCCGGGACAAATTTTTGGCTCCTATAATTCACCCCTCCACTTT. Its protein product is CASSPGQIFGSYNSPLHF.

This clone was counted once. This chain connects TRBV5-1 to TRBJ2-3; possible D gene TRBD2, 6 bases. Looked up from germline, CDR1 is SGHRS and CDR2 is YFSETQ. V shed 4 bases and J shed 0 bases, with 15 bases lying between them. This CDR3 has 16 residues. The chain's CDR3 is CASSPSTGGSTDTQYF. The CDR3 DNA reads TGCGCCAGCAGCCCCTCAACAGGAGGGAGCACAGATACGCAGTATTTT.

The chain recombines TRBV19 with TRBJ2-3; 7 bases line up with TRBD2. With 6 bases clipped from V and 2 bases from J, the junction kept 8 bases outside the gene matches. The germline gives CDR1 LNHDA, CDR2 SQIVND (reference sequence). The CDR3 runs to 15 residues. The CDR3 DNA reads as TGTGCCAGTAGGGAGGCTAGCGGTTTCACAGATACGCAGTATTTT. Translating gives CASREASGFTDTQYF.

This clone was counted a few times. The rearrangement links TRBV30 to TRBJ1-5, with D possibly TRBD1 on 5 matching bases. Germline V gene data show CDR1 as GTSNPN and CDR2 as SVGIG (reference sequence). Trimming pared 3 bases from V and 3 bases from J, leaving 12 bases between. The CDR3 sequence is 14 residues long. For the CDR3, the DNA is TGTGCCTGGAGGGCGGTAGGGGACAATCAGCCCCAGCATTTT. Its translation is CAWRAVGDNQPQHF.

This clone was found a few times. The chain combines TRBV2 with TRBJ1-6; D not resolved. V was trimmed by 8 bases and J by 8 bases, leaving 22 bases between them. Germline V gene data show CDR1 as SNHLY and CDR2 as FYNNEI. CDR3 length: 16 amino acids. The CDR3 here is CASHHIRPGIDSPLHF. The CDR3 region has the DNA TGTGCCAGCCACCATATTCGTCCCGGTATCGATTCACCCCTCCACTTT. Complete variable domain (other parts from reference TRBV2 and TRBJ1-6): EPEVTQTPSHQVTQMGQEVILRCVPISNHLYFYWYRQILGQKVEFLVSFYNNEISEKSEIFDDQFSVERPDGSNFTLKIRSTKLEDSAMYFCASHHIRPGIDSPLHFGNGTRLTVT.

V gene TRBV6-1 combines with J gene TRBJ1-2; D remains unclear. The CDR3 has 15 residues. V lost 0 bases and J 8 bases, leaving 16 bases between the germline ends. Germline CDR1 MNHNS, CDR2 SASEGT. DNA for the CDR3: TGTGCCAGCAGTGAAGCGCTAGGAATTACTGGGGGCTACACCTTC. Translation: CASSEALGITGGYTF.

This clone was counted a few times. The CDR3 bases are TGTGCCAGCAGTTTACTTAGGGAGAAACTGTTTTTT. It specifies CASSLLREKLFF. This chain links TRBV28 with TRBJ1-4, with no clear D. Trimming took off 2 bases at V and 11 bases at J, with 9 bases between the two ends. The CDR3 covers 12 residues. Per the germline V gene, CDR1 is MDHEN and CDR2 is SYDVKM.

Of note for this clone: Other DNA sequences of this sample code for an identical CDR3. V is TRBV27 and J is TRBJ1-2; TRBD1 matches 8 bases. CDR1 and CDR2 (germline): MNHEY, SMNVEV (reference sequence). The V gene end was trimmed by 6 bases and the J gene end by 4 bases; junction bases not matched to a gene: 7. The CDR3 is 14 amino acids. The CDR3 nucleotides read TGTGCCAGCAGCCGAGGACAGGGTGGCTATGGCTACACCTTC. It translates to CASSRGQGGYGYTF.

V is TRBV3-1 (or the pseudogene TRBV3-2) and J is TRBJ2-6; 8 nucleotides align to TRBD2. CDR3 size: 16 residues. V gave up 7 bases and J gave up 4 bases; unmatched junction bases: 9. Germline V CDR1 and CDR2: LGHDT, YNNKEL (reference sequence). In nucleotides, the CDR3 is TGTGCCAGCACCCCGGGGGGGGCGCCCGGGGCCAACGTCCTGACTTTC. Its protein product is CASTPGGAPGANVLTF.

For this clone: Other DNA sequences from this sample encode an identical CDR3 as well. The rearrangement uses TRBV19 and TRBJ1-1; no clear D. V was pared by 6 bases and J by 0 bases, with 8 bases between. The germline gives CDR1 LNHDA, CDR2 SQIVND (reference sequence). The CDR3 runs to 13 residues. The CDR3 loop is CASSSTVNTEAFF. The CDR3 DNA sequence: TGTGCCAGTAGCTCCACAGTGAACACTGAAGCTTTCTTT.

The chain couples TRBV7-8 to TRBJ1-2; TRBD1 agrees at 8 bases. Looked up from germline, CDR1 is SGHVS and CDR2 is FQNEAQ. Germline trimming cut 5 bases from V and 2 bases from J; bases unmatched to any gene: 7. There are 15 residues in the CDR3. CDR3 sequence reads: CASSARTGQNYGYTF. The CDR3 region has the DNA TGTGCCAGCAGCGCCCGGACAGGGCAAAACTATGGCTACACCTTC.

There are a few counts of this clone. The J gene is TRBJ2-5, the V gene TRBV7-6; 7 bases map to TRBD1. CDR3 length equals 15 residues. Looked up from germline, CDR1 is SGHVS and CDR2 is FNYEAQ. Trimming at V came to 1 base and at J to 2 bases, leaving 4 bases not matched to a gene. The DNA of the CDR3 is TGTGCCAGCAGCTTAGTGGGACAGAGGCAAGAGACCCAGTACTTC. As protein: CASSLVGQRQETQYF.

The rearrangement links TRBV27 to TRBJ1-2; D unclear. This CDR3 spans 14 amino acids. The germline V gene encodes CDR1 MNHEY and CDR2 SMNVEV (reference sequence). Between the trimmed V and J ends, which lost 5 bases and 4 bases, there was a span of 14 bases. The CDR3 sequence: CASSLRIGSYGYTF. The CDR3 coding sequence is TGTGCCAGCAGTCTCCGCATAGGGAGCTATGGCTACACCTTC.